This T cell receptor (beta chain) was recovered during a study of regulatory T cells in long-lasting Graves disease (dated by TCRdb to the early 2020s). Notes on the research overall: In the newly diagnosed Graves' disease group, patients had been taking antithyroid drugs for less than 3 months. This study used TCR sequencing and RNA sequencing of peripheral blood to compare persistent Graves' disease patients against newly diagnosed Graves' disease patients. The study took place in China and was registered as a clinical trial. A total of roughly 33 samples were covered by TCR sequencing, comprising some 13 persistent and around 20 newly diagnosed Graves' disease patients.

The library relied on multiplex PCR. Sequencing used an Illumina HiSeq 4000. iRepertoire HTBI primers and Arm-PCR amplification of CDR3 regions were used to construct TCR beta libraries. Gel purification was performed on PCR products prior to sequencing. Per the authors' processing: Across samples, 60 to 75 TRBV and over 11 TRBJ segments were identified and used for gene usage analysis of CDR3 amino acid clonotypes. COPE and FqMerger were used to merge filtered high-quality paired reads into contigs. BLAST was used to align contigs to IMGT TRBV, TRBD and TRBJ reference genes, with CDR3 defined following IMGT. Highly expanded clones were defined as clonotypes with a frequency above 0.1%. Shannon entropy was used to measure repertoire diversity, and the Gini coefficient was used to measure V-J evenness. Clonotypes shared by more than one individual were considered public. Clones were called with MiXCR by TCRdb after fastp trimmed the public reads at Q25, and only in-frame beta chains were retained. Entries are consolidated by CDR3 protein sequence, retaining the most common genes and DNA. The V and J calls were determined by TCRdb, not by the authors. This sample holds some 460,000 distinct CDR3 sequences; under 20% were observed only once. The ten largest clones add up to 12% of the sample.

Beyond this particular receptor, the publication reports: Sequencing and analysis were restricted to the TCR beta chain. Persistent patients shared more public clonotypes among themselves (around 3,000) than newly diagnosed patients did (approximately 970). The small sample size was acknowledged by the authors as a limitation that may reduce accuracy. Persistent Graves' disease patients showed lower TCR Shannon entropy and fewer highly expanded clones than newly diagnosed patients, suggesting clonal expansion. Peripheral blood alone was examined, since thyroid tissue, which constituted the primary lesion, could not be accessed.

A few counts support this clonotype. The antigen it binds to is not known. No much larger clonotype is one base removed from it; base qualities were not supplied. This specimen's time point label, interpreted: newly diagnosed GD, antithyroid drugs for less than 3 months. RNA was extracted from PBMCs in TRIzol for both TCR sequencing and RNA sequencing. The diagnosis of Graves' disease followed American Thyroid Association guidelines. Patients for the study were recruited at an endocrinology department in Xi'an, China. Each patient gave approximately 10 milliliters of peripheral blood, collected in an EDTA anticoagulant tube. PBMCs were isolated by Ficoll Paque Plus density gradient separation without further T cell sorting. An Agilent 2100 Bioanalyzer and agarose gel were used to assess RNA quality, and a NanoDrop 2000 was used to measure RNA concentration. The same sample was also used in a study of T cells in Graves' hyperthyroidism and ophthalmopathy. From the second report: A patient counted as having stable Graves' hyperthyroidism if no progression to ophthalmopathy occurred over 18 months of follow-up. Hyperthyroidism patients were aged 18 to 65 years and newly diagnosed, with disease duration of less than 2 months. The study excluded patients with uncontrolled infections, other autoimmune diseases, pregnancy or lactation. Diagnoses were based on clinical symptoms, serum thyroxine and TRAb, thyroid ultrasound and orbital computed tomography. A first-round RT-PCR of the TCR CDR3 used the HTBI primer set with the Qiagen OneStep RT-PCR kit. Most expanded thyroid clonotypes (frequency above 0.001) were also detected in blood, a finding suggesting that blood repertoires may reflect thyroid immune responses. Ophthalmopathy was separated from stable hyperthyroidism by a 13 V-J signature model, with approximately 85% sensitivity and 81% to 82% specificity obtained in cross-validation and 80%/75% obtained in testing. In validation, progression to ophthalmopathy was predicted by the model with almost 71% sensitivity and 72% to 85% specificity, a median of approximately 7.1 months before onset. To identify distinguishing TCR V-J signatures, a discovery cohort of around 100 patients was used, comprising 43 with Graves' ophthalmopathy and roughly 60 with stable Graves' hyperthyroidism. Whether ophthalmopathy could be predicted prospectively was tested in an independent validation cohort made up of roughly 19 hyperthyroidism patients plus 17 patients who later progressed to ophthalmopathy. For training and testing, the roughly 100 patients in the discovery cohort were randomly divided in a 7:3 ratio. Thyroid tissue and blood T-cell repertoires from about six Graves' hyperthyroidism patients were also compared in the study. After sampling, hyperthyroidism patients received methimazole starting at 30 mg daily, and ophthalmopathy patients received high-dose intravenous methylprednisolone. Libraries were constructed in a second round of multiplex PCR, after which size selection and purification were carried out. Libraries were sequenced paired-end with 100 bp reads on an Illumina HiSeq2000. SOAPnuke was used to process the raw data, with reads discarded if the reads contained adapters or uncalled bases, had a mean Phred below 15, or lacked an exact constant-primer or identifier match. High-quality paired reads were merged with COPE v1.2.5, and unique nucleotide sequences were defined as clonotypes. MiTCR v1.1 was used to align clonotypes to the IMGT TRBV, TRBD and TRBJ reference segments. Only V-J combinations with frequency above 0.0001, covering 99% to 99.2% of repertoires, were analysed. The TCS score was defined as the ratio of F50 (clonal expansion) to E x V (chaos), calculated using BLOSUM62-based TCRdist between CDR3 peptides within each V-J. Welch's t-statistics and random forest reduced roughly 500 V-J features to roughly 13, which were used in a naive Bayes classifier (R e1071). Sample size was not statistically predetermined, and investigators were not blinded to group allocation. According to the paper, TCR Vbeta CDR3 sequencing was carried out on roughly 130 peripheral blood samples, which came from about 45 ophthalmopathy, fewer than 80 hyperthyroidism and approximately 17 progressor patients.

The starting material was peripheral blood mononuclear cells (PBMCs), obtained at new diagnosis, from a patient treated with antithyroid drugs. The TCR was taken from a man aged 40-49 years with Graves disease. Donor details come from another sample of the same person, matched by shared clones.

At the DNA level, the sequence is TGCAGCGCAGGGACTAGCGGGAGGGGGTCGGGCGAGCAGTACTTC. This gives the protein CSAGTSGRGSGEQYF. The sequence joins TRBV29-1 to TRBJ2-7; 16 bases in between match TRBD2. Germline trimming: 7 bases from V, 6 bases from J; junction bases outside gene matches: 9. The CDR3 measures 15 amino acids from cysteine to phenylalanine. CDR3 DNA is the only sequence kept; it has 45 bases, read in frame from the first base. From the germline V gene, CDR1 is SQVTM and CDR2 is ANQGSEA.